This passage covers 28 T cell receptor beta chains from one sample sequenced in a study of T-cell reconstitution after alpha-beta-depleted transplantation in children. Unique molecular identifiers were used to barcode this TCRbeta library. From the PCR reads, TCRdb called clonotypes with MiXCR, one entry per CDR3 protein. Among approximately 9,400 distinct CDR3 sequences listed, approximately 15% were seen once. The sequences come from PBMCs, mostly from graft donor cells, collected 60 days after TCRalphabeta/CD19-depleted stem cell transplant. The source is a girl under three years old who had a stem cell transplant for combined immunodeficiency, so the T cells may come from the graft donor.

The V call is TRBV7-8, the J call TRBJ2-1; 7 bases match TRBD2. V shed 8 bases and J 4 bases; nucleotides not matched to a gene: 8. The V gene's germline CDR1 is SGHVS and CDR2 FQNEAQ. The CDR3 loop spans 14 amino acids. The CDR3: CASLRGGLYNEQFF. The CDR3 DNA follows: TGTGCCAGCCTGCGCGGGGGTTTATACAATGAGCAGTTCTTC. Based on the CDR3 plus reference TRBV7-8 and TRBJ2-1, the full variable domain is GAGVSQSPRYKVAKRGQDVALRCDPISGHVSLFWYQQALGQGPEFLTYFQNEAQLDKSGLPSDRFFAERPEGSVSTLKIQRTQQEDSAVYLCASLRGGLYNEQFFGPGTRLTVL.

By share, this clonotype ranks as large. As DNA, the CDR3 is TGTGCCAGCAGTTACTCGGGCGGAGAGGGATACGAGCAGTACTTC. This codes for CASSYSGGEGYEQYF. This chain links TRBV6-6 with TRBJ2-7; maybe TRBD2 (5 bases). The V and J ends lost 0 bases and 4 bases respectively, with 13 bases between them. The germline gives CDR1 MNHNY, CDR2 SVGAGI (reference sequence). The CDR3 contains 15 residues.

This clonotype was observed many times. CDR3 nucleotides: TGTGCCTGGAGTGCGGGACTACACTATGGCTACACCTTC. Its translation: CAWSAGLHYGYTF. The chain combines TRBV30 with TRBJ1-2, with D perhaps TRBD1 (5 bases). V shed 1 base and J shed 3 bases, with 9 bases lying between them. Germline V lookup: CDR1 GTSNPN, CDR2 SVGIG (reference sequence). The CDR3 extends over 13 amino acids.

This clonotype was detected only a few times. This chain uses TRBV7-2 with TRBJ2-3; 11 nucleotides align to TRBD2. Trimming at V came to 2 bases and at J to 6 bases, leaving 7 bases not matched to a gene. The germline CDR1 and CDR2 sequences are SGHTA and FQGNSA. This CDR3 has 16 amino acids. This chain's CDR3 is CASSLISGRALDTQYF. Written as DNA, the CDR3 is TGTGCCAGCAGCTTAATTAGCGGGAGGGCCCTGGATACGCAGTATTTT.

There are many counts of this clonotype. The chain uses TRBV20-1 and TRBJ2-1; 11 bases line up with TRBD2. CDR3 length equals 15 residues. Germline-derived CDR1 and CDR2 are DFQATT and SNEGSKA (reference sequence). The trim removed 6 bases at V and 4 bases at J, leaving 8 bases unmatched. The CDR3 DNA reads TGCAGTGCAGAGAAAGGGACTAGCGGTTACAATGAGCAGTTCTTC. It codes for CSAEKGTSGYNEQFF.

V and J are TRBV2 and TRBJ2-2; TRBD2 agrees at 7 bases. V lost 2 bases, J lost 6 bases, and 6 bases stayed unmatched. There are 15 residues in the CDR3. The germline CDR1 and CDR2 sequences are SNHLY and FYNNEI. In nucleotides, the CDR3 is TGTGCCAGCAGTGAAACAGATACTAGCGCCGGGGAGCTGTTTTTT. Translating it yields CASSETDTSAGELFF.

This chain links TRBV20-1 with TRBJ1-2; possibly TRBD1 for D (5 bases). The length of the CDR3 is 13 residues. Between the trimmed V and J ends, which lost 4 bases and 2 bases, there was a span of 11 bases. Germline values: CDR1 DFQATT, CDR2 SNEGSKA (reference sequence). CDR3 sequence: CSAIAGGNYGYTF. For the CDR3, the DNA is TGCAGTGCTATCGCGGGGGGGAACTATGGCTACACCTTC.

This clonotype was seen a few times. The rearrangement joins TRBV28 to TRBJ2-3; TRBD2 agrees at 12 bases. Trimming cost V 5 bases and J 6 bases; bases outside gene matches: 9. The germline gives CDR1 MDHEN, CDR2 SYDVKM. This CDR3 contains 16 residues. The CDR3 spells CASSLLAGGPYDTQYF. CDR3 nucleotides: TGTGCCAGCAGTCTTCTAGCGGGAGGGCCATATGATACGCAGTATTTT.

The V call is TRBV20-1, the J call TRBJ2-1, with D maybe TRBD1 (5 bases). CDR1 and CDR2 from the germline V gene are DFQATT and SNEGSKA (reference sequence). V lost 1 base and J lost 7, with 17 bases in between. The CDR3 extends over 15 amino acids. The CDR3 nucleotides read TGCAGTGCTAGAGCGTTCGCATGGGGCGCAAATGAGCAGTTCTTC. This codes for CSARAFAWGANEQFF.

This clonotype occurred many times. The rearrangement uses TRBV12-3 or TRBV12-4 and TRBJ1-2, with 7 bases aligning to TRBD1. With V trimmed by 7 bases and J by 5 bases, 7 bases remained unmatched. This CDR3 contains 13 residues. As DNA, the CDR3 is TGTGCCAGCACGAGGGGGCGATTTTATGGCTACACCTTC. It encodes CASTRGRFYGYTF.

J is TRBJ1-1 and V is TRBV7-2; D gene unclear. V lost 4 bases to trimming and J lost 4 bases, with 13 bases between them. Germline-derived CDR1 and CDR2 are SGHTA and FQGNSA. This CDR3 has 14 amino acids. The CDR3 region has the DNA TGTGCCAGCAGCTGGAGGGCTGGGAGCACTGAAGCTTTCTTT. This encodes CASSWRAGSTEAFF. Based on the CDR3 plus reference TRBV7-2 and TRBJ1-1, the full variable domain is GAGVSQSPSNKVTEKGKDVELRCDPISGHTALYWYRQSLGQGLEFLIYFQGNSAPDKSGLPSDRFSAERTGGSVSTLTIQRTQQEDSAVYLCASSWRAGSTEAFFGQGTRLTVV.

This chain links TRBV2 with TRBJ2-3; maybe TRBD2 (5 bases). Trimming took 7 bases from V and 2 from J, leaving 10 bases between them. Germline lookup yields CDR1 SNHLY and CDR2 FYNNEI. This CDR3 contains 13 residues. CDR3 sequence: CASTSGYTDTQYF. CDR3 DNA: TGTGCCAGCACGAGCGGATACACAGATACGCAGTATTTT. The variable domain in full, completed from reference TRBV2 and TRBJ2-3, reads EPEVTQTPSHQVTQMGQEVILRCVPISNHLYFYWYRQILGQKVEFLVSFYNNEISEKSEIFDDQFSVERPDGSNFTLKIRSTKLEDSAMYFCASTSGYTDTQYFGPGTRLTVL.

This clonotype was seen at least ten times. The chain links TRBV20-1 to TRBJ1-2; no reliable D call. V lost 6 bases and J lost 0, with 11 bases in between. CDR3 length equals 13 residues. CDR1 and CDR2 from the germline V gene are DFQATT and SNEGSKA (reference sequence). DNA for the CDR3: TGCAGTGCAAGGTTCATAGCTAACTATGGCTACACCTTC. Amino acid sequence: CSARFIANYGYTF.

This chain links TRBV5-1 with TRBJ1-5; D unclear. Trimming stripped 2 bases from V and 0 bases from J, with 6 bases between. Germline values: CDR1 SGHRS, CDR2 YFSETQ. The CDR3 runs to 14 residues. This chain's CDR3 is CASSLEGSNQPQHF. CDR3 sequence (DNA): TGCGCCAGCAGCTTAGAGGGTAGCAATCAGCCCCAGCATTTT.

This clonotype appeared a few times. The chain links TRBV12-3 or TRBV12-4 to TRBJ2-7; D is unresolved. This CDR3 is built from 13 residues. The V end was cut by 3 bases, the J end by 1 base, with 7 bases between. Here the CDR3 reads CASSFAASYEQYF. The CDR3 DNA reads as TGTGCCAGCAGTTTCGCGGCTTCCTACGAGCAGTACTTC.

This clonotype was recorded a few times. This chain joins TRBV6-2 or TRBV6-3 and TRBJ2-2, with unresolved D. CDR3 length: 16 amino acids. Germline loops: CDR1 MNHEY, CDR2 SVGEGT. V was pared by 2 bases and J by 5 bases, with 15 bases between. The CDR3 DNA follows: TGTGCCAGCAGTTACCCCGAGACCGTGGGGACCGGGGAGCTGTTTTTT. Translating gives CASSYPETVGTGELFF.

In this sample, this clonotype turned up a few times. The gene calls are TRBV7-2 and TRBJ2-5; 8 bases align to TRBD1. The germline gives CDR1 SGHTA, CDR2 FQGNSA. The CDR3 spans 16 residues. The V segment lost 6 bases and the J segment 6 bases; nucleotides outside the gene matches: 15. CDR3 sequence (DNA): TGTGCCAGCAGTCACCAGTATTCAGGGGGCAGGCAGACCCAGTACTTC. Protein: CASSHQYSGGRQTQYF.

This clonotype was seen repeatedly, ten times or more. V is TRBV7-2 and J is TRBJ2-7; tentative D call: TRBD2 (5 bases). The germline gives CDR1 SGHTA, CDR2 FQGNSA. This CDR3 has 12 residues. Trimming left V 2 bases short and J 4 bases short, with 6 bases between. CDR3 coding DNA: TGTGCCAGCAGCTTAACGGGGTACGAGCAGTACTTC. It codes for CASSLTGYEQYF. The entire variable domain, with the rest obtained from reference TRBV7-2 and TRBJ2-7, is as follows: GAGVSQSPSNKVTEKGKDVELRCDPISGHTALYWYRQSLGQGLEFLIYFQGNSAPDKSGLPSDRFSAERTGGSVSTLTIQRTQQEDSAVYLCASSLTGYEQYFGPGTRLTVT.

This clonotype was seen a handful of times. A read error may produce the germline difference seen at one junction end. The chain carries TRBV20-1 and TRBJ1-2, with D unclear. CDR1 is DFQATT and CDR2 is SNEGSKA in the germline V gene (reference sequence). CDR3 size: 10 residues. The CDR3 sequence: CSDIAVNPFF. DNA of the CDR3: TGCAGTGACATTGCAGTTAACCCTTTCTTC.

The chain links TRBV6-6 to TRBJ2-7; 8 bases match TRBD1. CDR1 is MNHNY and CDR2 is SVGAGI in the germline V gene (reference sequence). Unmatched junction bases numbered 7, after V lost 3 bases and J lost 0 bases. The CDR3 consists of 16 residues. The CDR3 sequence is CASSYSWTGPSYEQYF. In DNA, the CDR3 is TGTGCCAGCAGTTATTCCTGGACAGGGCCCTCCTACGAGCAGTACTTC.

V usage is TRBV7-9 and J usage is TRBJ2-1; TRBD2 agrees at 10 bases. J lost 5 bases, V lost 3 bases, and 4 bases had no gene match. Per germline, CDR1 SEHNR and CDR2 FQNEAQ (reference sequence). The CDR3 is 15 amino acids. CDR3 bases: TGTGCCAGCAGCTTTAGGACTAGCGGACACAATGAGCAGTTCTTC. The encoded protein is CASSFRTSGHNEQFF. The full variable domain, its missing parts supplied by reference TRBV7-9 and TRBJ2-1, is DTGVSQNPRHKITKRGQNVTFRCDPISEHNRLYWYRQTLGQGPEFLTYFQNEAQLEKSRLLSDRFSAERPKGSFSTLEIQRTEQGDSAMYLCASSFRTSGHNEQFFGPGTRLTVL.

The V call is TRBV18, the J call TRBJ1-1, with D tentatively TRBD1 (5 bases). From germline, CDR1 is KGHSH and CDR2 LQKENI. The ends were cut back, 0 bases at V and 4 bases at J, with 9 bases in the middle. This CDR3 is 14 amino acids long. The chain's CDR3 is CASSPPSGGTEAFF. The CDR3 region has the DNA TGTGCCAGCTCACCACCTTCTGGGGGCACTGAAGCTTTCTTT.

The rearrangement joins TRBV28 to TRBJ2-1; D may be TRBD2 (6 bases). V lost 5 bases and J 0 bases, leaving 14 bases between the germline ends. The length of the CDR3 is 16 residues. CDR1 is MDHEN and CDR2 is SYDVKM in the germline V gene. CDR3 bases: TGTGCCAGCAGTCACCCCTTCGGGAGCTCCTACAATGAGCAGTTCTTC. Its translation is CASSHPFGSSYNEQFF. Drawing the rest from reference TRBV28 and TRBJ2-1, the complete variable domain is DVKVTQSSRYLVKRTGEKVFLECVQDMDHENMFWYRQDPGLGLRLIYFSYDVKMKEKGDIPEGYSVSREKKERFSLILESASTNQTSMYLCASSHPFGSSYNEQFFGPGTRLTVL.

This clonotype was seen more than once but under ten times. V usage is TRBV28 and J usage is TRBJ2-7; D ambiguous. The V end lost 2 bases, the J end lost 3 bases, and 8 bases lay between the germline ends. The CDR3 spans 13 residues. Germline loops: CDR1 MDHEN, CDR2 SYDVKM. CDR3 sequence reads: CASSLGPLYEQYF. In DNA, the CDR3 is TGTGCCAGCAGTTTAGGACCCCTCTACGAGCAGTACTTC. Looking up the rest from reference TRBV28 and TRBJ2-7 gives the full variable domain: DVKVTQSSRYLVKRTGEKVFLECVQDMDHENMFWYRQDPGLGLRLIYFSYDVKMKEKGDIPEGYSVSREKKERFSLILESASTNQTSMYLCASSLGPLYEQYFGPGTRLTVT.

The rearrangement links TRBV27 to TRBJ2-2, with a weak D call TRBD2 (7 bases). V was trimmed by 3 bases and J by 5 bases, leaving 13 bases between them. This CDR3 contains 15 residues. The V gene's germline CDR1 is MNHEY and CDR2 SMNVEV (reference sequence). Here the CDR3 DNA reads TGTGCCAGCAGTTTGCAAGGGGGAGGGACCGGGGAGCTGTTTTTT. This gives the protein CASSLQGGGTGELFF.

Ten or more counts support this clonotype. The CDR3 nucleotides are TGTGCTAGTGGTCCCGGGACTAGCGGGAGACGGTTCCAGTTCTTC. It yields the protein CASGPGTSGRRFQFF. The genes are TRBV12-5 and TRBJ2-1; 14 bases agree with TRBD2. This CDR3 spans 15 amino acids. J gave up 13 bases and V 5 bases, and 10 bases lay outside the gene matches. Germline values: CDR1 LGHNT, CDR2 FRNRAP.

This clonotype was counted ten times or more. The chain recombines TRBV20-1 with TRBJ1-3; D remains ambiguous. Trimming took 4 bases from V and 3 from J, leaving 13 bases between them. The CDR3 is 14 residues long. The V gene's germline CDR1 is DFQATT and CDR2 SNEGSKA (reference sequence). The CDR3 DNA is TGCAGTGCTATATCCACCGGCAGTGGAAACACCATATATTTT. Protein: CSAISTGSGNTIYF.

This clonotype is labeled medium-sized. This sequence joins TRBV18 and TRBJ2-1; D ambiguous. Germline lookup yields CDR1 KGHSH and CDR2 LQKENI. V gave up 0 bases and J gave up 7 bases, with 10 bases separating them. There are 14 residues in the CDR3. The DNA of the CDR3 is TGTGCCAGCTCACCACCCGGCGACGGGAATGAGCAGTTCTTC. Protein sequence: CASSPPGDGNEQFF.